This T cell receptor beta chain was captured in a study of T cell changes during pregnancy in multiple sclerosis. Assay used: immunoSEQ multiplex PCR; TCRdb lists only in-frame clones, some missing. The table has tens of thousands of clones, roughly 91% seen once; the top ten hold roughly 0.56%. By its share, this clone is medium-sized (0.01 to 0.1%). CDR1 is SGHTA, CDR2 FQGNSA, per germline. V trimming: 5 bases; J trimming: 5 bases; junction bases outside the gene matches: 8. CDR3 length equals 16 residues. Material: CD4+ T cells from peripheral blood mononuclear cells, obtained in the first trimester of pregnancy. The V call is TRBV7-2, the J call TRBJ2-2; 10 bases fit TRBD2. The clonotype comes from a female donor with multiple sclerosis, enrolled in a pregnancy study. CDR3 residues: CASSLGLAASTGELFF. CDR3 bases: TGTGCCAGCAGCCTAGGACTAGCGGCGAGTACCGGGGAGCTGTTTTTT. Full variable domain (remainder filled in from reference TRBV7-2 and TRBJ2-2): GAGVSQSPSNKVTEKGKDVELRCDPISGHTALYWYRQSLGQGLEFLIYFQGNSAPDKSGLPSDRFSAERTGGSVSTLTIQRTQQEDSAVYLCASSLGLAASTGELFFGEGSRLTVL.